Listed here are 15 T cell receptor beta chains from one sample, sequenced in a study of blood T cell repertoires in COVID-19. TCRdb keeps only in-frame clones here, not all; method: immunoSEQ multiplex PCR. Among about 220,000 clones, 75% to 90% were seen once, and the ten largest hold over 3%. Sample: PBMCs or T cells enriched from blood (not recorded which). These TCRs come from a woman aged 35 to 49 with acute COVID-19.

The genes are TRBV12-3 or TRBV12-4 and TRBJ1-2; D ambiguous. The V end lost 3 bases, the J end lost 8 bases, and 10 bases lay between the germline ends. This CDR3 contains 12 residues. The CDR3: CASSLRGYGYTF. The DNA for the CDR3 is TGTGCCAGCAGTTTGAGAGGGTACGGCTACACCTTC.

In regard to this clone: Other DNA sequences in the sample encode the same CDR3. V and J are TRBV5-1 and TRBJ2-2; possible D gene TRBD1, 6 bases. There are 17 residues in the CDR3. CDR1 and CDR2 from the germline V gene are SGHRS and YFSETQ. Trimming removed 2 bases from V and 0 bases from J, with 14 bases in between. CDR3 region: CASSLGHRDPNTGELFF. The DNA of the CDR3 is TGCGCCAGCAGCTTAGGCCACAGGGACCCGAACACCGGGGAGCTGTTTTTT.

V and J are TRBV5-5 and TRBJ1-5; unclear D gene. There are 16 residues in the CDR3. Germline CDR1 SGHKS, CDR2 YYEKEE (reference sequence). V lost 1 base and J 1 base, leaving 12 bases between the germline ends. CDR3 DNA sequence: TGTGCCAGCAGCTTGCTCCCAGCGTTGAGCAATCAGCCCCAGCATTTT. Its protein is CASSLLPALSNQPQHF.

The chain has TRBV10-3 and TRBJ2-7; D ambiguous. The ends were cut back, 6 bases at V and 4 bases at J, with 10 bases in the middle. In germline, CDR1 is ENHRY, CDR2 SYGVKD. This CDR3 contains 12 residues. As DNA, the CDR3 is TGTGCCATCAGCATGACTCATTACGAGCAGTACTTC. Translated: CAISMTHYEQYF.

J is TRBJ2-3 and V is TRBV7-8; 8 positions agree with TRBD1. The length of the CDR3 is 14 residues. The ends lost 5 bases at V and 2 bases at J; junction bases unmatched: 3. The germline V gene encodes CDR1 SGHVS and CDR2 FQNEAQ. The CDR3 DNA reads TGTGCCAGCAGCCCGGGACAGGACACAGATACGCAGTATTTT. Translated, it gives CASSPGQDTDTQYF.

The chain employs TRBV9 and TRBJ2-2; TRBD2 matches 9 bases. The CDR3 runs to 18 residues. Looked up from germline, CDR1 is SGDLS and CDR2 is YYNGEE. The ends lost 1 base at V and 0 bases at J; junction bases unmatched: 7. The CDR3 DNA reads TGTGCCAGCAGCGTACTAAGCGGGGGGTTAGCGAACACCGGGGAGCTGTTTTTT. It codes for CASSVLSGGLANTGELFF.

This chain links TRBV9 with TRBJ2-2; 7 bases match TRBD1. CDR3 length: 15 amino acids. Trimming removed 4 bases from V and 3 bases from J; junction bases left unmatched: 6. CDR1 is SGDLS and CDR2 is YYNGEE in the germline V gene. In DNA form, the CDR3 reads TGTGCCAGCAGCCCCCGGACAGGCGACACCGGGGAGCTGTTTTTT. Translating it yields CASSPRTGDTGELFF. Complete variable domain (other parts from reference TRBV9 and TRBJ2-2): DSGVTQTPKHLITATGQRVTLRCSPRSGDLSVYWYQQSLDQGLQFLIQYYNGEERAKGNILERFSAQQFPDLHSELNLSSLELGDSALYFCASSPRTGDTGELFFGEGSRLTVL.

This clone was observed a handful of times. This chain joins TRBV19 and TRBJ1-1; 8 bases match TRBD1. The CDR3 totals 15 residues. The V segment lost 1 base and the J segment 5 bases; nucleotides outside the gene matches: 6. Germline-derived CDR1 and CDR2 are LNHDA and SQIVND (reference sequence). CDR3: CASSIATGGGTEAFF. The CDR3 DNA reads TGTGCCAGTAGTATAGCTACAGGGGGAGGTACTGAAGCTTTCTTT.

This clone was detected once. The chain combines TRBV5-4 with TRBJ1-6; D ambiguous. The germline V gene has CDR1 SGHNT and CDR2 YYREEE (reference sequence). The ends were cut back, 1 base at V and 0 bases at J, with 11 bases in the middle. The CDR3 runs to 17 residues. DNA of the CDR3: TGTGCCAGCAGCTTGTCACGGGGAGGCTCCTATAATTCACCCCTCCACTTT. Protein: CASSLSRGGSYNSPLHF.

The gene calls are TRBV6-4 and TRBJ2-2, with TRBD2 identical over 11 bases. The trim removed 8 bases at V and 5 bases at J, leaving 4 bases unmatched. The CDR3 runs to 14 residues. CDR1 MRHNA and CDR2 SNTAGT come from the germline V gene. The CDR3 here is CASSPSGGTGELFF. The CDR3 bases are TGTGCCAGCTCGCCTAGCGGGGGGACCGGGGAGCTGTTTTTT.

The chain recombines TRBV7-2 with TRBJ2-1; 9 nucleotides match TRBD2. Germline trimming cut 1 base from V and 9 bases from J; bases unmatched to any gene: 10. This CDR3 has 16 residues. The germline V gene encodes CDR1 SGHTA and CDR2 FQGNSA. For the CDR3, the DNA is TGTGCCAGCAGCTTAGGGCGGAGCGGGGGGAGAAGTGAGCAGTTCTTC. Encoded protein: CASSLGRSGGRSEQFF.

This chain joins TRBV6-4 and TRBJ2-1; 8 nucleotides line up with TRBD2. This CDR3 has 15 amino acids. Germline values: CDR1 MRHNA, CDR2 SNTAGT. Germline trimming cut 3 bases from V and 4 bases from J; bases unmatched to any gene: 5. CDR3 in amino acids: CASSEKAGAYNEQFF. The CDR3 DNA sequence: TGTGCCAGCAGTGAGAAAGCGGGGGCTTACAATGAGCAGTTCTTC.

The chain has TRBV5-4 and TRBJ1-2; D unclear. V shed 4 bases and J shed 3 bases, with 19 bases lying between them. The CDR3 has 16 amino acids. Germline V gives CDR1 SGHNT, CDR2 YYREEE (reference sequence). The CDR3 reads CASSAPGSQKDYGYTF. In DNA, the CDR3 is TGTGCCAGCAGCGCCCCGGGATCACAAAAGGACTATGGCTACACCTTC.

V is TRBV7-6 and J is TRBJ1-3; 8 nucleotides line up with TRBD1. V trimming: 1 base; J trimming: 1 base; junction bases outside the gene matches: 0. Germline V CDR1 and CDR2: SGHVS, FNYEAQ. This CDR3 has 15 amino acids. CDR3 loop: CASSLGTGSGNTIYF. For the CDR3, the DNA is TGTGCCAGCAGCTTAGGGACAGGGTCTGGAAACACCATATATTTT.

This sequence joins TRBV3-1 (or the pseudogene TRBV3-2) and TRBJ1-5; D is uncertain. Trimming took 5 bases from V and 1 from J, leaving 18 bases between them. The CDR3 runs 17 residues. Germline V CDR1 and CDR2: LGHDT, YNNKEL (reference sequence). Written as DNA, the CDR3 is TGTGCCAGCAGCGGAGGGATCACCTCTGGGAGCAATCAGCCCCAGCATTTT. Protein sequence: CASSGGITSGSNQPQHF.